The 25 T cell receptor beta chains below all came from one sample that was sequenced in a study of control samples from healthy donors and cancer patients. Sequencing was performed with immunoSEQ multiplex PCR; in TCRdb, only in-frame clones are kept and a portion is missing. Counted here are over 80,000 clones, 90% to 95% occurring once; the ten biggest clones make up less than 20%. The sample taken for sequencing was blood. These receptor sequences come from a man younger than 45 in good health.

On this clone itself: The junction and the germline gene differ at one end; a read error may be behind it. The rearrangement joins TRBV5-1 to TRBJ1-1; 7 bases are a match to TRBD1. CDR1 SGHRS and CDR2 YFSETQ come from the germline V gene. The CDR3 contains 13 residues. The CDR3, as DNA: TGCGCCAGCAGCAGGGAGGGGGCCCCTGAGGCTTTCTTT. Its protein product is CASSREGAPEAFF.

The CDR3 nucleotides are TGTGCCAGCAGTCCACGGACAGGGGCTAACTATGGCTACACCTTC. It encodes CASSPRTGANYGYTF. The V gene is TRBV27, the J gene TRBJ1-2; 9 bases map to TRBD1. V shed 5 bases and J 0 bases; nucleotides not matched to a gene: 4. Germline assignment: CDR1 MNHEY and CDR2 SMNVEV (reference sequence). This CDR3 is built from 15 residues.

This chain joins TRBV6-2 or TRBV6-3 and TRBJ2-7; the match to TRBD2 covers 8 bases. V trimming: 5 bases; J trimming: 5 bases; junction bases outside the gene matches: 11. The CDR3 is 15 amino acids. In germline, CDR1 is MNHEY, CDR2 SVGEGT. CDR3 in DNA: TGTGCCAGCAGTGGACTTGGTAGCGGGAACAACGAGCAGTACTTC. This sequence encodes CASSGLGSGNNEQYF.

The rearrangement links TRBV20-1 to TRBJ2-5; D unclear. Germline lookup yields CDR1 DFQATT and CDR2 SNEGSKA (reference sequence). V lost 5 bases and J 5 bases, leaving 9 bases between the germline ends. The CDR3 extends over 11 amino acids. The CDR3: CSAFKGETQYF. As DNA, the CDR3 is TGCAGTGCTTTCAAAGGGGAGACCCAGTACTTC.

DNA of the CDR3: TGTGCCAGCAGCTTGAGTGGAGTCAGGGTGGATACTGAAGCTTTCTTT. Residues: CASSLSGVRVDTEAFF. The chain combines TRBV5-5 with TRBJ1-1; D possibly corresponds to TRBD1 (5 bases). The CDR3 is 16 residues long. Germline CDR1 and CDR2: SGHKS and YYEKEE (reference sequence). The V gene lost 1 base and the J gene lost 5 bases, with 18 bases spanning the gap.

In this sample, this clone turned up a few times. V usage is TRBV28 and J usage is TRBJ2-2; no reliable D call. This CDR3 comprises 15 residues. Germline V CDR1 and CDR2: MDHEN, SYDVKM. The V and J ends lost 4 bases and 8 bases respectively, with 17 bases between them. This CDR3 reads CASSSSTNLGGELFF. The CDR3, as DNA: TGTGCCAGCAGTTCCTCGACGAACCTAGGGGGGGAGCTGTTTTTT.

The rearrangement joins TRBV7-7 to TRBJ2-5; no firm D call. The CDR3 length is 18 residues. Looked up from germline, CDR1 is SSHAT and CDR2 is FNYEAQ (reference sequence). The ends were cut back, 3 bases at V and 5 bases at J, with 25 bases in the middle. This CDR3 is CASSFRLPKAILGETQYF. As DNA, the CDR3 is TGTGCCAGCAGCTTCAGGCTACCTAAGGCCATTTTGGGGGAGACCCAGTACTTC.

This chain joins TRBV3-1 (or the pseudogene TRBV3-2) and TRBJ1-2, with D maybe TRBD1 (6 bases). Germline CDR1 reads LGHDT; CDR2 reads YNNKEL (reference sequence). V was pared by 0 bases and J by 4 bases, with 15 bases between. The CDR3 sequence is 16 residues long. The CDR3 spells CASSQDPPGHIYGYTF. In nucleotides, the CDR3 is TGTGCCAGCAGCCAAGACCCTCCGGGACACATCTATGGCTACACCTTC.

The chain carries TRBV24-1 and TRBJ2-7, with D perhaps matching TRBD1 (6 bases). Germline V gene data show CDR1 as KGHDR and CDR2 as SFDVKD. The CDR3 contains 14 residues. V dropped 7 bases and J dropped 2 bases, with 14 bases sitting between them. CDR3 protein: CATRAGTSPYEQYF. CDR3 DNA: TGTGCCACCAGGGCCGGGACATCTCCCTACGAGCAGTACTTC.

The V gene is TRBV28, the J gene TRBJ2-7, with TRBD1 matching 8 bases. Trimming removed 6 bases from V and 9 bases from J; junction bases left unmatched: 16. The CDR3 has 15 residues. Germline V gene data show CDR1 as MDHEN and CDR2 as SYDVKM. The CDR3 region has the DNA TGTGCCAGCAGACTGGGACAGGAGGGACCTAGGGGGCAGTACTTC. Protein product: CASRLGQEGPRGQYF.

V is TRBV4-3 and J is TRBJ1-4; possibly TRBD1 for D (6 bases). In germline, CDR1 is LGHNA, CDR2 YSLEER. The CDR3 is made up of 16 amino acids. V was cut by 1 base and J by 8 bases, with 17 bases left in between. The CDR3 nucleotides read TGCGCCAGCAGCCAAGGGAACCGACAGGAGGGCGAAAAACTGTTTTTT. It codes for CASSQGNRQEGEKLFF.

V usage is TRBV25-1 and J usage is TRBJ1-1; TRBD1 aligns across 11 bases. CDR1 is MGHDK and CDR2 is SYGVNS in the germline V gene. The CDR3 loop spans 14 amino acids. V was pared by 8 bases and J by 4 bases, with 6 bases of the junction left unmatched. The CDR3 coding sequence is TGTGCCAGCCGAGGACAGGGGGCGGGCACTGAAGCTTTCTTT. Translation: CASRGQGAGTEAFF.

The genes are TRBV10-3 and TRBJ2-3; possibly TRBD1 for D (6 bases). This CDR3 region has 16 residues. Trimming removed 3 bases at V and 0 bases at J, with 13 bases between. CDR1 and CDR2 (germline): ENHRY, SYGVKD. Here the CDR3 DNA reads TGTGCCATCAGTGACCTCCGGGACACTAGCACAGATACGCAGTATTTT. Protein product: CAISDLRDTSTDTQYF.

V and J are TRBV19 and TRBJ1-4; D perhaps matches TRBD1 (5 bases). Looked up from germline, CDR1 is LNHDA and CDR2 is SQIVND (reference sequence). Trimming took off 6 bases at V and 3 bases at J, with 11 bases between the two ends. This CDR3 has 14 residues. The CDR3 DNA follows: TGTGCCAGTAGGTCCGGGGACTCTAATGAAAAACTGTTTTTT. As protein: CASRSGDSNEKLFF.

The chain employs TRBV10-3 and TRBJ2-7; TRBD1 matches at 10 bases. Germline assignment: CDR1 ENHRY and CDR2 SYGVKD. There are 14 residues in the CDR3. V was pared by 11 bases and J by 4 bases, with 11 bases of the junction left unmatched. The CDR3 reads CAAYDGTGAYEQYF. For the CDR3, the DNA is TGTGCCGCCTACGACGGGACAGGGGCGTACGAGCAGTACTTC.

The CDR3 here is CASSYRDTYSPLHF. The CDR3 bases are TGTGCCAGCAGCTACCGGGACACATATTCACCCCTCCACTTT. The chain uses TRBV5-6 and TRBJ1-6, with D possibly being TRBD1 (6 bases). V was shortened by 3 bases and J by 8 bases, with 12 bases between the two germline ends. This CDR3 spans 14 amino acids. Per the germline V gene, CDR1 is SGHDT and CDR2 is YYEEEE.

The chain joins TRBV6-2 or TRBV6-3 to TRBJ2-1; 13 nucleotides align to TRBD2. CDR1 is MNHEY, CDR2 SVGEGT, per germline. The CDR3 loop spans 17 amino acids. V was pared by 5 bases and J by 3 bases, with 7 bases of the junction left unmatched. The chain's CDR3 is CASSHRTSGSRYNEQFF. CDR3 in DNA: TGTGCCAGCAGTCATAGGACTAGCGGGAGTCGCTACAATGAGCAGTTCTTC.

V is TRBV7-9 and J is TRBJ1-2; 7 nucleotides match TRBD1. Unmatched junction bases numbered 2, after V lost 0 bases and J lost 4 bases. This CDR3 is 14 amino acids long. Germline V gene data show CDR1 as SEHNR and CDR2 as FQNEAQ (reference sequence). The CDR3 here is CASSLATGIYGYTF. Here the CDR3 DNA reads TGTGCCAGCAGCTTAGCGACAGGGATCTATGGCTACACCTTC.

This clone showed up just a few times. The chain carries TRBV7-9 and TRBJ1-2; D call uncertain. The CDR3 sequence is 15 residues long. The V end was cut by 1 base, the J end by 5 bases, with 14 bases between. The germline V gene has CDR1 SEHNR and CDR2 FQNEAQ (reference sequence). The CDR3 sequence: CASSLDGYGLYGYTF. CDR3 coding DNA: TGTGCCAGCAGCTTAGACGGGTACGGATTATATGGCTACACCTTC.

V is TRBV11-2 and J is TRBJ1-2; TRBD1 might be the D (6 bases). V lost 5 bases and J 7 bases, leaving 20 bases between the germline ends. The CDR3 sequence is 15 residues long. The germline V gene has CDR1 SGHAT and CDR2 FQNNGV. Here the CDR3 reads CASSRRGQSGIGYTF. The CDR3 region has the DNA TGTGCCAGCAGCCGCCGGGGACAATCCGGTATTGGCTACACCTTC.

The rearrangement joins TRBV7-8 to TRBJ2-3, with 8 bases fitting TRBD2. Losses at the gene ends were 5 bases for V and 4 bases for J; bases not matched to a gene: 14. Looked up from germline, CDR1 is SGHVS and CDR2 is FQNEAQ. CDR3 length: 17 residues. The CDR3 coding sequence is TGTGCCAGCAGCCTCCTAGATATGACGGGAGGGGCAGATACGCAGTATTTT. It encodes CASSLLDMTGGADTQYF.

This clone was counted once. The chain uses TRBV7-8 and TRBJ1-5, with D maybe TRBD1 (5 bases). Germline V lookup: CDR1 SGHVS, CDR2 FQNEAQ. V lost 1 base and J 0 bases, leaving 10 bases between the germline ends. This CDR3 is built from 16 residues. The CDR3 reads CASSLGQYYSNQPQHF. In nucleotides, the CDR3 is TGTGCCAGCAGCTTAGGACAGTACTATAGCAATCAGCCCCAGCATTTT.

This chain links TRBV7-2 with TRBJ2-1, with 8 nucleotides matching TRBD2. The CDR3 has 14 residues. Germline V lookup: CDR1 SGHTA, CDR2 FQGNSA. V shed 4 bases and J 12 bases; nucleotides not matched to a gene: 11. The CDR3 loop is CASSSGPAGAWQFF. The CDR3 region has the DNA TGTGCCAGCAGCTCGGGACCAGCGGGGGCTTGGCAGTTCTTC.

The J gene is TRBJ2-3, the V gene TRBV9; 11 bases agree with TRBD2. The V segment lost 0 bases and the J segment 6 bases; nucleotides outside the gene matches: 0. This CDR3 region has 14 residues. CDR1 is SGDLS, CDR2 YYNGEE, per germline. CDR3 bases: TGTGCCAGCAGCGTAGTAGCGGGAGGGGATACGCAGTATTTT. Translating it yields CASSVVAGGDTQYF.

This clone has more than one count but fewer than ten. This CDR3 reads CASRHRGLTGELFF. The CDR3 DNA follows: TGTGCCAGCAGACACAGGGGACTCACCGGGGAGCTGTTTTTT. The chain employs TRBV5-6 and TRBJ2-2, with D maybe TRBD1 (7 bases). The CDR3 has 14 residues. Per germline, CDR1 SGHDT and CDR2 YYEEEE. Trimming left V 5 bases short and J 4 bases short, with 12 bases between.